A selection of T cell receptor beta chains follows, all from one sample in a study of blood T cell repertoires in COVID-19. The repertoire was sequenced with immunoSEQ multiplex PCR; TCRdb's copy has only in-frame clones and lacks some. The profile covers 250,000 or so clones, with 70% to 90% appearing a single time and around 0.8% taken by the ten largest. The specimen was peripheral blood. These receptors all stem from a woman in her 30s with acute or convalescent COVID-19. The CDR3 runs from the conserved cysteine through the conserved F or W. A D gene is named only where the DNA matches it firmly. The size entry is marked missing in some rows and otherwise reads once, few, many or a size class.

CDR3nt: TGCGCCAGCAGCCCGGCGGAACGACCGGGAACCGGGGAGCTGTTTTTT; CDR3aa: CASSPAERPGTGELFF; d_gene: .; v_gene: TRBV5-1; len: 16; j_gene: TRBJ2-2; abundance: .
CDR3nt: TGTGCCAGCAGCCCCTTGACTAGCGGGGGAGAGACCCAGTACTTC; CDR3aa: CASSPLTSGGETQYF; d_gene: TRBD2; v_gene: TRBV7-2; len: 15; j_gene: TRBJ2-5; abundance: .
CDR3nt: TGTGCCAGCAGCGCAGGGAGGACAACTAATGAAAAACTGTTTTTT; CDR3aa: CASSAGRTTNEKLFF; d_gene: .; v_gene: TRBV9; len: 15; j_gene: TRBJ1-4; abundance: .
CDR3nt: TGTGCCAGCAGCGACGACAGGGTGAACACTGAAGCTTTCTTT; CDR3aa: CASSDDRVNTEAFF; d_gene: TRBD1; v_gene: TRBV7-2; len: 14; j_gene: TRBJ1-1; abundance: .
CDR3nt: TGCAGCGTACCTCAGGGTAACGAGCAGTACTTC; CDR3aa: CSVPQGNEQYF; d_gene: .; v_gene: TRBV29-1; len: 11; j_gene: TRBJ2-7; abundance: .
CDR3nt: TGTGGAGAGGGGACAGGGAAATTTAGCTATGGCTACACCTTC; CDR3aa: CGEGTGKFSYGYTF; d_gene: TRBD1; v_gene: TRBV6-7; len: 14; j_gene: TRBJ1-2; abundance: .
CDR3nt: TGCAGTGCTAGTGGGGCAGGGTGGGGTCAGCCCCAGCATTTT; CDR3aa: CSASGAGWGQPQHF; d_gene: .; v_gene: TRBV20-1; len: 14; j_gene: TRBJ1-5; abundance: .
CDR3nt: TGTGCCAGCAGGTCTGACAGGAACACTGAAGCTTTCTTT; CDR3aa: CASRSDRNTEAFF; d_gene: .; v_gene: TRBV3-1/TRBV3-2; len: 13; j_gene: TRBJ1-1; abundance: .
CDR3nt: TGTGCCACCAGCAGAGCCACCGGGAGCGGGAGTCCCCTGGGGCAGTACTTC; CDR3aa: CATSRATGSGSPLGQYF; d_gene: TRBD2; v_gene: TRBV15; len: 17; j_gene: TRBJ2-7; abundance: .
CDR3nt: TGTGCCAGCAGCGTATCCAACAGCTTGAGGGCCGGGGAGCTGTTTTTT; CDR3aa: CASSVSNSLRAGELFF; d_gene: .; v_gene: TRBV9; len: 16; j_gene: TRBJ2-2; abundance: .
CDR3nt: TGTGCCAGCAGCGTGACGGGAGCCTACACAGATACGCAGTATTTT; CDR3aa: CASSVTGAYTDTQYF; d_gene: .; v_gene: TRBV9; len: 15; j_gene: TRBJ2-3; abundance: .
CDR3nt: TGTGCCAGCAGACCCGGGACTCACAATGAGCAGTTCTTC; CDR3aa: CASRPGTHNEQFF; d_gene: .; v_gene: TRBV6-5; len: 13; j_gene: TRBJ2-1; abundance: .
CDR3nt: TGTGCCAGTAGTATTTTCTCGAGGAAGAACACTGAAGCTTTCTTT; CDR3aa: CASSIFSRKNTEAFF; d_gene: .; v_gene: TRBV19; len: 15; j_gene: TRBJ1-1; abundance: .
CDR3nt: TGTGCCAGCAGCACGGGGACAGGGGGCCCAGATACGCAGTATTTT; CDR3aa: CASSTGTGGPDTQYF; d_gene: TRBD1; v_gene: TRBV7-2; len: 15; j_gene: TRBJ2-3; abundance: .
CDR3nt: TGTGCCAGCAGTTACCCGGCCTTAGGCGGGAACACTGAAGCTTTCTTT; CDR3aa: CASSYPALGGNTEAFF; d_gene: .; v_gene: TRBV6-2/TRBV6-3; len: 16; j_gene: TRBJ1-1; abundance: .
CDR3nt: TGTGCCAGCAGCGTAGGATCGGGAGGCACAGATACGCAGTATTTT; CDR3aa: CASSVGSGGTDTQYF; d_gene: .; v_gene: TRBV9; len: 15; j_gene: TRBJ2-3; abundance: .
CDR3nt: TGTGCCAGCAGTTACTCGAAAGACAGGGGGCAGGATGGCTACACCTTC; CDR3aa: CASSYSKDRGQDGYTF; d_gene: TRBD1; v_gene: TRBV6-5; len: 16; j_gene: TRBJ1-2; abundance: .
CDR3nt: TGTGCCACCAGCACCCCACGGCGGGGGCGCCAAGAGACCCAGTACTTC; CDR3aa: CATSTPRRGRQETQYF; d_gene: .; v_gene: TRBV15; len: 16; j_gene: TRBJ2-5; abundance: .
CDR3nt: TGCAGCGTTCCGGGACTAGCGGGAGGGGGCGGAAAGTTCTTC; CDR3aa: CSVPGLAGGGGKFF; d_gene: TRBD2; v_gene: TRBV29-1; len: 14; j_gene: TRBJ2-1; abundance: .
CDR3nt: TGTGCCAGCAGCGACAGGTTTGGGTATGGCTACACCTTC; CDR3aa: CASSDRFGYGYTF; d_gene: .; v_gene: TRBV11-2; len: 13; j_gene: TRBJ1-2; abundance: .
CDR3nt: TGTGCCAGCACCACTAGCGGGAATTACGAGCAGTACTTC; CDR3aa: CASTTSGNYEQYF; d_gene: TRBD2; v_gene: TRBV27; len: 13; j_gene: TRBJ2-7; abundance: few
CDR3nt: TGTGCCAGCAGCGCCTCCCCCCAGCGGGATTACGAGCAGTACTTC; CDR3aa: CASSASPQRDYEQYF; d_gene: TRBD2; v_gene: TRBV5-4; len: 15; j_gene: TRBJ2-7; abundance: .